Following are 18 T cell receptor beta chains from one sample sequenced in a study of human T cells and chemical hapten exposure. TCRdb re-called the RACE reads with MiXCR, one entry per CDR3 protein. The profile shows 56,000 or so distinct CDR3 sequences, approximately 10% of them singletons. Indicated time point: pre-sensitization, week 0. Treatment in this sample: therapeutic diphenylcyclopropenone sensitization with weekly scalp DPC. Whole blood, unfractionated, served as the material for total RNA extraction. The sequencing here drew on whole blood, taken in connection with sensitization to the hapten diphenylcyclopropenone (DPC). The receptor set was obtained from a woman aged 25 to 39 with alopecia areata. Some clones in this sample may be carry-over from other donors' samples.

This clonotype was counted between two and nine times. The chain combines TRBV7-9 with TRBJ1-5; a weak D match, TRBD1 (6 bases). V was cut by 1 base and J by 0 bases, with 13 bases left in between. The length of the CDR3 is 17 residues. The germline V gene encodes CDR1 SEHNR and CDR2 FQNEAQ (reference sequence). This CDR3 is CASSLGMGQYSNQPQHF. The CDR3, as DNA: TGTGCCAGCAGCTTAGGTATGGGACAATATAGCAATCAGCCCCAGCATTTT.

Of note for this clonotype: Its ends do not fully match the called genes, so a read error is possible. The CDR3 DNA follows: TGCAGCTCTGACAGCCCCAAGGATGGCTACAACTTC. Its protein product is CSSDSPKDGYNF. V is TRBV29-1 and J is TRBJ1-2; maybe TRBD1 (5 bases). Looked up from germline, CDR1 is SQVTM and CDR2 is ANQGSEA. The CDR3 length is 12 residues.

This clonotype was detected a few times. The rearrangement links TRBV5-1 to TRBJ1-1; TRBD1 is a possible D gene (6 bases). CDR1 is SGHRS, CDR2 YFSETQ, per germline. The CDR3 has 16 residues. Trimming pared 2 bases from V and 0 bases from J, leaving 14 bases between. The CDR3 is CASSFTGAIMNTEAFF. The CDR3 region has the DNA TGCGCCAGCAGCTTTACGGGGGCCATCATGAACACTGAAGCTTTCTTT.

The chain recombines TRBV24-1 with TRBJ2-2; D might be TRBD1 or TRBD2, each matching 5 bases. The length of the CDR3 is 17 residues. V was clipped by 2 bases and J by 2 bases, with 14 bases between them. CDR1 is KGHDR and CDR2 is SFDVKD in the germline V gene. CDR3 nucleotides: TGTGCCACCAGTGATTCTTGGGGACGGGTCAACACCGGGGAGCTGTTTTTT. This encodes CATSDSWGRVNTGELFF.

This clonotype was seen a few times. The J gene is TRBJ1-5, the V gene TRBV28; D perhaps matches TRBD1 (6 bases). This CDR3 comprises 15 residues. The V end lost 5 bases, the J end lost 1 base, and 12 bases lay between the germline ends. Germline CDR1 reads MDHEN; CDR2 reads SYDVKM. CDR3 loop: CASSGGGASNQPQHF. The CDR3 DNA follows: TGTGCCAGCAGTGGGGGGGGGGCAAGCAATCAGCCCCAGCATTTT.

The CDR3 DNA is TGTGCCAGCAGTTACTCGAGAGACTCGACAGGGGATAATCAGCCCCAGCATTTT. Translated, it gives CASSYSRDSTGDNQPQHF. The V call is TRBV6-6, the J call TRBJ1-5, with 8 positions matching TRBD1. The V gene end was trimmed by 0 bases and the J gene end by 4 bases; junction bases not matched to a gene: 11. This CDR3 region has 18 residues. CDR1 and CDR2 (germline): MNHNY, SVGAGI (reference sequence).

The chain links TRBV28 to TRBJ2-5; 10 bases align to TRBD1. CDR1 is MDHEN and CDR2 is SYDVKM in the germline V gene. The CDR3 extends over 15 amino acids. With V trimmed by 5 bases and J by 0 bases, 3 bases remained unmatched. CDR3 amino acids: CASSQTGGYQETQYF. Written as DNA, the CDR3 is TGTGCCAGCAGTCAGACAGGGGGCTACCAAGAGACCCAGTACTTC.

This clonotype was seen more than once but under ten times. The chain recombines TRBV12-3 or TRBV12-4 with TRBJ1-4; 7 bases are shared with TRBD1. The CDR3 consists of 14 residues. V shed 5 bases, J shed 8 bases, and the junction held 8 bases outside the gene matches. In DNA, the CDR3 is TGTGCCAGCAGTGGGGACAGCCGAGGGGAAAAACTGTTTTTT. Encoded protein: CASSGDSRGEKLFF.

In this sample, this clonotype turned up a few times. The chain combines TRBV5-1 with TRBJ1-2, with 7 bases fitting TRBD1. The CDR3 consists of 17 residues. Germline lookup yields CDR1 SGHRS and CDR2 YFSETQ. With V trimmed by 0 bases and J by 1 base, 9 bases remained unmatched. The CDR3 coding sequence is TGCGCCAGCAGCTTGGGGCCCCAGGGGGACAATAACTATGGCTACACCTTC. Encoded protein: CASSLGPQGDNNYGYTF.

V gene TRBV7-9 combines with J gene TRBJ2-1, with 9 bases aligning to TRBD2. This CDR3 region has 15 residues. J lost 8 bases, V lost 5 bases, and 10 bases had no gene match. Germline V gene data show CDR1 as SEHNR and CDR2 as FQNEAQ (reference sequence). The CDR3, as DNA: TGTGCCAGCAGCCTAGACGGACTAGCGACCGATGAGCAGTTCTTC. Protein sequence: CASSLDGLATDEQFF.

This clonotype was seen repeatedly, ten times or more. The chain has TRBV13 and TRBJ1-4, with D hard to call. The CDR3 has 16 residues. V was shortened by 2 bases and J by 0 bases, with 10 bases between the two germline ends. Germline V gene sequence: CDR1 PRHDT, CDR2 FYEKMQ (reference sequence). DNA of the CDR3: TGTGCCAGCAGCTTAAGGGTCAGACCAACTAATGAAAAACTGTTTTTT. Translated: CASSLRVRPTNEKLFF.

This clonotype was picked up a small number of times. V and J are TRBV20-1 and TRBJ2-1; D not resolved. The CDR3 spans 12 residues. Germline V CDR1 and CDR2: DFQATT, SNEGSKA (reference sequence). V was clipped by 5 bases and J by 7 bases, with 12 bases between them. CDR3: CSAHSVKNEQFF. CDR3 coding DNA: TGCAGTGCTCATTCCGTGAAAAATGAGCAGTTCTTC.

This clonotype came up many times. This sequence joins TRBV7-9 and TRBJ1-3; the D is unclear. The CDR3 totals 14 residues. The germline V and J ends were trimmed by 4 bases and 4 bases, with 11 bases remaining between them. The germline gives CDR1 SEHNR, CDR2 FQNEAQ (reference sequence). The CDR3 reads CASSSGEEGNTIYF. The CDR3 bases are TGTGCCAGCAGCTCTGGAGAAGAAGGAAACACCATATATTTT.

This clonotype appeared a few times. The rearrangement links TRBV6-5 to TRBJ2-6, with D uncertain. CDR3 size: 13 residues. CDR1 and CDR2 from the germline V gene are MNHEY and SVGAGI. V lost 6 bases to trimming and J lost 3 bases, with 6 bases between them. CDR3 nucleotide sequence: TGTGCCAGCAGGGTGGATGGGGCCAACGTCCTGACTTTC. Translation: CASRVDGANVLTF.

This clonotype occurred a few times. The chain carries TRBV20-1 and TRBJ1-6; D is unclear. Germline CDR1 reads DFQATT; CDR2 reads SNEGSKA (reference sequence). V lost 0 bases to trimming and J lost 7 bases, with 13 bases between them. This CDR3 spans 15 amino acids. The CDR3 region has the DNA TGCAGTGCTAGAGATAGCGGCCGGGGAAATTCACCCCTCCACTTT. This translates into CSARDSGRGNSPLHF.

The CDR3 nucleotides read TGTGCCAGCAGCGCGGCCCCAGATACGCAGTATTTT. The encoded protein is CASSAAPDTQYF. The chain joins TRBV7-9 to TRBJ2-3, with unresolved D. Trimming stripped 5 bases from V and 4 bases from J, with 7 bases between. The CDR3 covers 12 residues. Germline V gene lookup returns CDR1 SEHNR and CDR2 FQNEAQ (reference sequence).

CDR3 coding DNA: TGTGCCATCAGTGAGACGGGACTGCAGAACACTGAAGCTTTCTTT. The encoded protein is CAISETGLQNTEAFF. The rearrangement joins TRBV10-3 to TRBJ1-1, with D maybe TRBD1 (5 bases). The V and J ends lost 2 bases and 1 base respectively, with 11 bases between them. CDR3 length equals 15 residues. Germline assignment: CDR1 ENHRY and CDR2 SYGVKD.

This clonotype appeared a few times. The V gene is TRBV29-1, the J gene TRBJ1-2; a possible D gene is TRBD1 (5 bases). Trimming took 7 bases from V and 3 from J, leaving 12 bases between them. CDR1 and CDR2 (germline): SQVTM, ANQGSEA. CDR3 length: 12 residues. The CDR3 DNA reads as TGCAGCGCCCTGGGGGGGGACTATGGCTACACCTTC. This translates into CSALGGDYGYTF.